Below are 32 T cell receptor beta chains sequenced from a single sample in a study of PD-1 blockade in classical Hodgkin lymphoma. Time point defined: cycle 4 day 1 (C4D1), after 5 to 7 weeks of nivolumab. Each patient's relapse followed autologous stem cell transplantation, and brentuximab vedotin exposure varied. The table came from immunoSEQ multiplex PCR; TCRdb's copy has only in-frame clones and leaves some out. The sample has tens of thousands of clones, around four fifths seen once. Here the sequenced sample was peripheral blood mononuclear cells (PBMCs), taken before the fourth cycle of nivolumab. Receptor source: a human donor with classical Hodgkin lymphoma.

This clone was counted a single time. The V call is TRBV11-2, the J call TRBJ2-3, with D tentatively TRBD2 (5 bases). Germline values: CDR1 SGHAT, CDR2 FQNNGV. This CDR3 region has 16 residues. V lost 5 bases, J lost 3 bases, and 18 bases lay in between. CDR3 residues: CASSLLNPRGTDTQYF. The CDR3 DNA sequence: TGTGCCAGCAGCCTCCTAAACCCCCGGGGTACAGATACGCAGTATTTT.

For the CDR3, the DNA is TGTGCCAGTAGTATCGCCGGGACAGGTGCATACGAGCAGTACTTC. This codes for CASSIAGTGAYEQYF. The chain joins TRBV19 to TRBJ2-7; 8 bases map to TRBD1. Germline lookup yields CDR1 LNHDA and CDR2 SQIVND (reference sequence). The CDR3 sequence is 15 residues long. V was pared by 3 bases and J by 4 bases, with 8 bases of the junction left unmatched.

As concerns this clone: Other nucleotide sequences from this sample produce the same CDR3. The chain couples TRBV29-1 to TRBJ2-7; tentative D call: TRBD1 (7 bases). Germline assignment: CDR1 SQVTM and CDR2 ANQGSEA. V was pared by 4 bases and J by 3 bases, with 16 bases between. This CDR3 region has 14 residues. In DNA form, the CDR3 reads TGCAGCGTTGCGGCAGGGGGGAGGTTCTACGAGCAGTACTTC. Translating gives CSVAAGGRFYEQYF.

V is TRBV7-8 and J is TRBJ2-7, with TRBD1 matching 10 bases. The CDR3 spans 17 residues. Germline CDR1 is SGHVS and CDR2 is FQNEAQ. Germline trimming cut 5 bases from V and 3 bases from J; bases unmatched to any gene: 13. CDR3 in DNA: TGTGCCAGCAGCCGATTATCCGGGACAGGGGCCTTCTACGAGCAGTACTTC. Its protein product is CASSRLSGTGAFYEQYF.

This chain connects TRBV4-1 to TRBJ2-1; no clear D gene. The CDR3 contains 16 residues. Germline CDR1 and CDR2: MGHRA and YSYEKL. Between the trimmed V and J ends, which lost 4 bases and 0 bases, there was a span of 13 bases. CDR3 region: CASSPDRVRSYNEQFF. The CDR3 DNA is TGCGCCAGCAGCCCGGATCGGGTTCGCTCCTACAATGAGCAGTTCTTC.

There are many counts of this clone. The chain has TRBV9 and TRBJ1-4; D gene uncertain. V was pared by 0 bases and J by 3 bases, with 3 bases between. Germline lookup yields CDR1 SGDLS and CDR2 YYNGEE. The CDR3 spans 13 residues. In nucleotides, the CDR3 is TGTGCCAGCAGCGTAGGGCCTAATGAAAAACTGTTTTTT. The encoded protein is CASSVGPNEKLFF.

The J gene is TRBJ2-3, the V gene TRBV6-6; TRBD2 matches 7 bases. The CDR3 is 15 amino acids. The ends lost 4 bases at V and 1 base at J; junction bases unmatched: 5. Per the germline V gene, CDR1 is MNHNY and CDR2 is SVGAGI (reference sequence). Here the CDR3 DNA reads TGTGCCAGCAGTTGGGAGGGACGGGGCACAGATACGCAGTATTTT. Translating gives CASSWEGRGTDTQYF.

This chain connects TRBV30 to TRBJ1-4; D is possibly TRBD1 (5 bases). CDR3 size: 14 residues. V was cut by 0 bases and J by 6 bases, with 11 bases left in between. Germline loops: CDR1 GTSNPN, CDR2 SVGIG (reference sequence). CDR3 in DNA: TGTGCCTGGAGTGTTAGGGGCGAGGATGAAAAACTGTTTTTT. Encoded protein: CAWSVRGEDEKLFF.

The chain couples TRBV7-6 to TRBJ2-3, with D possibly matching TRBD1 (5 bases). CDR1 is SGHVS and CDR2 is FNYEAQ in the germline V gene. V dropped 1 base and J dropped 6 bases, with 11 bases sitting between them. The CDR3 length is 14 residues. The CDR3 here is CASSLEGNRDTQYF. The CDR3 DNA is TGTGCCAGCAGCTTAGAGGGGAACAGGGATACGCAGTATTTT.

The chain joins TRBV7-9 to TRBJ2-7; maybe TRBD1 (6 bases). Germline V gene lookup returns CDR1 SEHNR and CDR2 FQNEAQ (reference sequence). The V and J ends lost 4 bases and 3 bases respectively, with 13 bases between them. This CDR3 is built from 14 residues. CDR3: CASSSWTANYEQYF. As DNA, the CDR3 is TGTGCCAGCAGCTCGTGGACAGCGAACTACGAGCAGTACTTC.

The V and J genes are TRBV2 and TRBJ2-7; 13 positions agree with TRBD2. The CDR3 has 18 residues. Losses at the gene ends were 6 bases for V and 1 base for J; bases not matched to a gene: 12. The germline gives CDR1 SNHLY, CDR2 FYNNEI. Here the CDR3 reads CASRTTSGGIITSYEQYF. CDR3 nucleotide sequence: TGTGCCAGCAGAACGACTAGCGGGGGGATCATTACTTCCTACGAGCAGTACTTC.

This chain joins TRBV19 and TRBJ1-5; 8 nucleotides match TRBD1. The CDR3 totals 17 residues. The V and J ends lost 3 bases and 2 bases, in that order; junction bases with no gene match: 9. CDR1 and CDR2 (germline): LNHDA, SQIVND (reference sequence). The CDR3 reads CASSIDGDRRGNQPQHF. The CDR3 nucleotides read TGTGCCAGTAGTATCGACGGGGACAGGAGAGGCAATCAGCCCCAGCATTTT.

The chain joins TRBV18 to TRBJ2-1, with 12 bases matching TRBD2. Germline V lookup: CDR1 KGHSH, CDR2 LQKENI. The trim removed 0 bases at V and 9 bases at J, leaving 3 bases unmatched. The CDR3 extends over 15 amino acids. Here the CDR3 DNA reads TGTGCCAGCTCACCACCGAAGACTAGCGGGAGTGAGCAGTTCTTC. Its translation is CASSPPKTSGSEQFF. The whole variable domain, remainder taken from reference TRBV18 and TRBJ2-1, is NAGVMQNPRHLVRRRGQEARLRCSPMKGHSHVYWYRQLPEEGLKFMVYLQKENIIDESGMPKERFSAEFPKEGPSILRIQQVVRGDSAAYFCASSPPKTSGSEQFFGPGTRLTVL.

The chain has TRBV28 and TRBJ1-2; no firm D call. The V end lost 10 bases, the J end lost 4 bases, and 25 bases lay between the germline ends. Per the germline V gene, CDR1 is MDHEN and CDR2 is SYDVKM. CDR3 length equals 16 residues. CDR3 DNA: TGTGCCACCCGAGGACCCACAGCCCCGGGAGGCTATGGCTACACCTTC. Residues: CATRGPTAPGGYGYTF.

This clone was counted between two and nine times. The chain combines TRBV19 with TRBJ2-5; 8 nucleotides line up with TRBD1. This CDR3 has 14 amino acids. Trimming at V came to 5 bases and at J to 1 base, leaving 3 bases not matched to a gene. Germline V lookup: CDR1 LNHDA, CDR2 SQIVND (reference sequence). The CDR3 spells CASSVDRAQETQYF. CDR3 sequence (DNA): TGTGCCAGTAGTGTGGACAGGGCCCAAGAGACCCAGTACTTC. Full variable domain (missing parts from reference TRBV19 and TRBJ2-5): DGGITQSPKYLFRKEGQNVTLSCEQNLNHDAMYWYRQDPGQGLRLIYYSQIVNDFQKGDIAEGYSVSREKKESFPLTVTSAQKNPTAFYLCASSVDRAQETQYFGPGTRLLVL.

The CDR3 DNA reads as TGTGCCAGCAGCGCTGACAGGTTCCACAATGAGCAGTTCTTC. The encoded protein is CASSADRFHNEQFF. The chain recombines TRBV5-4 with TRBJ2-1; D is possibly TRBD1 (6 bases). Trimming cost V 4 bases and J 5 bases, with 13 bases left between them. Looked up from germline, CDR1 is SGHNT and CDR2 is YYREEE (reference sequence). CDR3 size: 14 residues.

The chain carries TRBV20-1 and TRBJ2-3; tentative D call: TRBD2 (5 bases). Germline V gene lookup returns CDR1 DFQATT and CDR2 SNEGSKA (reference sequence). Trimming removed 7 bases from V and 2 bases from J, with 7 bases in between. The CDR3 has 11 amino acids. CDR3 amino acids: CSVDSTDTQYF. The CDR3 DNA reads TGCAGTGTGGACTCCACAGATACGCAGTATTTT.

A word on this clone: This sample includes further DNA sequences coding for the same CDR3. The chain is built from TRBV5-1 and TRBJ1-1; possibly TRBD1 for D (5 bases). V lost 2 bases, J lost 5 bases, and 10 bases lay in between. The CDR3 spans 13 residues. The germline gives CDR1 SGHRS, CDR2 YFSETQ. CDR3 sequence (DNA): TGCGCCAGCAGCTTTTCGGGGGGTACTGAAGCTTTCTTT. The encoded protein is CASSFSGGTEAFF.

The chain uses TRBV13 and TRBJ2-3, with 10 positions matching TRBD2. The V gene's germline CDR1 is PRHDT and CDR2 FYEKMQ (reference sequence). The V gene end was trimmed by 5 bases and the J gene end by 8 bases; junction bases not matched to a gene: 7. The CDR3 has 14 residues. As DNA, the CDR3 is TGTGCCAGCAGCGATAGCGGGGGGAAGCGTACGCAGTATTTT. This encodes CASSDSGGKRTQYF.

The V call is TRBV5-1, the J call TRBJ1-4; tentative D call: TRBD1 (5 bases). V shed 4 bases and J shed 8 bases, with 12 bases lying between them. The CDR3 contains 13 residues. Germline CDR1 reads SGHRS; CDR2 reads YFSETQ. CDR3 DNA: TGCGCCAGCAGCCAGCAGGGTACCGAAAAACTGTTTTTT. It codes for CASSQQGTEKLFF.

This clone was seen a handful of times. The rearrangement uses TRBV7-8 and TRBJ1-2, with 10 bases that match TRBD1. The germline gives CDR1 SGHVS, CDR2 FQNEAQ. V was clipped by 5 bases and J by 6 bases; unmatched bases: 9. The CDR3 spans 15 residues. The CDR3 nucleotides read TGTGCCAGCAGCAGTTCCGGGACAGGGGTCCATGGCTACACCTTC. It specifies CASSSSGTGVHGYTF.

This clone was detected only a few times. This rearrangement joins TRBV28 to TRBJ2-1, with a tentative D call TRBD2 (5 bases). The CDR3 spans 11 residues. Germline CDR1 MDHEN, CDR2 SYDVKM. Between the trimmed V and J ends, which lost 6 bases and 7 bases, there was a span of 7 bases. Here the CDR3 DNA reads TGTGCCAGCAGCTCGGGGAATGAGCAGTTCTTC. This sequence encodes CASSSGNEQFF.

The rearrangement uses TRBV19 and TRBJ1-1; no firm D call. The CDR3 sequence is 13 residues long. The germline V gene has CDR1 LNHDA and CDR2 SQIVND (reference sequence). V was shortened by 7 bases and J by 0 bases, with 9 bases between the two germline ends. The CDR3 nucleotides read TGTGCCAGTACTGGGCCCTTGAACACTGAAGCTTTCTTT. As protein: CASTGPLNTEAFF.

This clone was detected once. The rearrangement links TRBV6-5 to TRBJ2-7; the match to TRBD2 covers 8 bases. This CDR3 region has 14 residues. The germline V gene encodes CDR1 MNHEY and CDR2 SVGAGI. The V segment lost 6 bases and the J segment 4 bases; nucleotides outside the gene matches: 8. CDR3 residues: CASRYGGAAYEQYF. In DNA form, the CDR3 reads TGTGCCAGCAGGTACGGGGGGGCCGCGTACGAGCAGTACTTC.

The rearrangement uses TRBV6-5 and TRBJ1-1; D is undetermined. Germline V gene lookup returns CDR1 MNHEY and CDR2 SVGAGI. V was shortened by 6 bases and J by 0 bases, with 8 bases between the two germline ends. The CDR3 extends over 13 amino acids. The CDR3 nucleotides read TGTGCCAGCAGGCCGGGAGTGAACACTGAAGCTTTCTTT. It codes for CASRPGVNTEAFF.

The rearrangement joins TRBV6-5 to TRBJ1-5, with unresolved D. Germline CDR1 MNHEY, CDR2 SVGAGI. The V end was cut by 0 bases, the J end by 3 bases, with 9 bases between. The CDR3 loop spans 15 amino acids. The CDR3 DNA reads TGTGCCAGCAGTTACTCGAGGGTCCCCAATCAGCCCCAGCATTTT. Translation: CASSYSRVPNQPQHF.

This clone turned up a few times. This chain links TRBV4-2 with TRBJ2-3, with 9 bases lining up with TRBD1. V trimming: 2 bases; J trimming: 1 base; junction bases outside the gene matches: 7. The CDR3 extends over 17 amino acids. From germline, CDR1 is LGHNA and CDR2 YNFKEQ. This CDR3 is CASSQHRGQGGTDTQYF. Written as DNA, the CDR3 is TGTGCCAGCAGCCAACACAGGGGGCAGGGAGGCACAGATACGCAGTATTTT.

The V gene is TRBV19, the J gene TRBJ1-5, with D possibly being TRBD1 (5 bases). The germline V and J ends were trimmed by 6 bases and 9 bases, with 12 bases remaining between them. Germline CDR1 LNHDA, CDR2 SQIVND (reference sequence). The CDR3 totals 12 residues. Written as DNA, the CDR3 is TGTGCCAGTAGCGGGACGCGTCGGCCCCAGCATTTT. Translating gives CASSGTRRPQHF.

In this sample, this clone turned up a few times. CDR3 amino acids: CASSPSLAPRETQYF. The DNA of the CDR3 is TGTGCCAGCTCACCGTCTCTAGCCCCTAGGGAGACCCAGTACTTC. The rearrangement uses TRBV18 and TRBJ2-5; TRBD2 is a possible D gene (5 bases). V was trimmed by 3 bases and J by 5 bases, leaving 16 bases between them. Germline V gives CDR1 KGHSH, CDR2 LQKENI. The CDR3 has 15 amino acids.

This clone was seen more than once but under ten times. The V gene is TRBV19, the J gene TRBJ1-5, with D uncertain. Germline V gives CDR1 LNHDA, CDR2 SQIVND (reference sequence). V was cut by 3 bases and J by 1 base, with 10 bases left in between. This CDR3 is 15 amino acids long. CDR3 DNA: TGTGCCAGTAGTATCTTTGCACAGAGCAATCAGCCCCAGCATTTT. Its protein product is CASSIFAQSNQPQHF.

The V call is TRBV19, the J call TRBJ1-5; perhaps TRBD1 as D (6 bases). CDR1 is LNHDA, CDR2 SQIVND, per germline (reference sequence). The V and J ends lost 2 bases and 3 bases respectively, with 14 bases between them. This CDR3 contains 16 residues. The DNA of the CDR3 is TGTGCCAGTAGTATACCCCCGGGGGCCCACAATCAGCCCCAGCATTTT. Amino acid sequence: CASSIPPGAHNQPQHF.

V usage is TRBV5-1 and J usage is TRBJ2-5, with 11 bases lining up with TRBD2. The CDR3 is 17 residues long. V shed 4 bases, J shed 1 base, and the junction held 9 bases outside the gene matches. Germline V gene sequence: CDR1 SGHRS, CDR2 YFSETQ. The CDR3: CASSIRLAGPFQETQYF. CDR3 bases: TGCGCCAGCAGCATCCGACTAGCGGGGCCTTTCCAAGAGACCCAGTACTTC.